This T cell receptor beta chain was profiled in a study of T cells in Graves' hyperthyroidism and ophthalmopathy. Study background: Peripheral blood draws took place at initial diagnosis, ahead of any treatment.

Points from the study as a whole: Separation of ophthalmopathy from stable hyperthyroidism was achieved by a 13 V-J model.

More than 9.5 ml fresh peripheral blood yielded the PBMCs. The CDR3 loop spans 15 amino acids. J lost 3 bases, V lost 3 bases, and 5 bases had no gene match. Germline V gene data show CDR1 as SGDLS and CDR2 as YYNGEE. Comment on this clonotype: The target antigen is unknown.

The CDR3 regions of TCR beta were amplified from RNA transcripts. HTBI primers drove first-round RT-PCR of the TCR CDR3. In TCRdb, the multiplex PCR reads were re-called with MiXCR into one record per CDR3 protein. Of over 500,000 distinct CDR3 sequences in the sample, about 15% were seen once. This chain links TRBV9 with TRBJ2-7, with TRBD1 identical over 11 bases. Sequenced material: blood. The sequence derives from a woman in her thirties with Graves' ophthalmopathy. This CDR3 is CASSAKGQGDYEQYF. CDR3 DNA: TGTGCCAGCAGCGCCAAGGGACAGGGGGACTACGAGCAGTACTTC.